A selection of T cell receptor beta chains follows, all from one sample in a study of vaccination and CD4 T cells after COVID-19. The antigens of these receptors remain unknown. One entry per CDR3 protein, called by TCRdb with MiXCR from the PCR reads. The table includes about 20,000 distinct CDR3 sequences, 55% detected once. The source material was CD4+ T cells from blood, cultured in vitro. Source of these receptors: a human donor who had recovered from COVID-19. CDR3s include the opening cysteine and the closing phenylalanine or tryptophan. The D gene is left open where the match is weak. Size is stated for part of the rows, as once, few or many counts, or as a class when the clone is expanded.

j_call,v_call,d_call,clone_size,cdr3_nt,cdr3_aa
TRBJ2-7,TRBV20-1,.,.,TGCAGTGCTAGAGATAAGACAGTCTCTGGGGAGCAGTACTTC,CSARDKTVSGEQYF
TRBJ1-2,TRBV11-2,.,.,TGTGCCAGCAGCTTAGTGGACGGGTCGCAGTGGTCTGGCTACACCTTC,CASSLVDGSQWSGYTF
TRBJ2-7,TRBV18,TRBD2,.,TGTGCCAGCTCACCAGGGCTAGCGGGGACCTACGAGCAGTACTTC,CASSPGLAGTYEQYF
TRBJ2-3,TRBV24-1,.,few,TGTGCCACCGCGGGTGGCGCAGATACGCAGTATTTT,CATAGGADTQYF
TRBJ1-1,TRBV7-9,.,once,TGTGCCAGCAGCGCACAGGACTGGGGCACTGAAGCTTTCTTT,CASSAQDWGTEAFF
TRBJ2-3,TRBV6-5,TRBD2,.,TGTGCCAGCAGTTACTCGAGGGGCGCGGGAGGGCATAGACGTACAGATACGCAGTATTTT,CASSYSRGAGGHRRTDTQYF
TRBJ2-3,TRBV19,.,.,TGTGCCAGTAGTATAGCCCTAGTCGTGGATACGCAGTATTTT,CASSIALVVDTQYF
TRBJ1-1,TRBV12-2,.,.,TGTGCAAGTCGCTGGCCCGACACTGAAGCTTTCTTT,CASRWPDTEAFF
TRBJ2-2,TRBV19,.,.,TGTGCCAGTACCAGCACCGGGGAGCTGTTTTTT,CASTSTGELFF
TRBJ2-7,TRBV19,.,.,TGTGCCAGTAGTAGCAGGGACGGGGCCGAGCAGTACTTC,CASSSRDGAEQYF
TRBJ1-3,TRBV28,.,.,TGTGCCAGCAGTCCCGACAGAATCTCTGGAAACACCATATATTTT,CASSPDRISGNTIYF
TRBJ2-7,TRBV10-2,.,.,TGCGCCAGCAGTGAAAGACGGCAGATCTTCTCCTACGAGCAGTACTTC,CASSERRQIFSYEQYF
TRBJ2-7,TRBV19,.,once,TGTGCCAGTAGTCCCAGTCGCTACGAGCAGTACTTC,CASSPSRYEQYF
TRBJ2-1,TRBV12-3/TRBV12-4,TRBD1,.,TGTGCCAGCAGCCCTGGTCAGGGGGCAATCAATGAGCAGTTCTTC,CASSPGQGAINEQFF
TRBJ2-2,TRBV19,.,.,TGTGCCAGTAGTATCCCTACTTATCGGACCGGGGAGCTGTTTTTT,CASSIPTYRTGELFF
TRBJ1-1,TRBV18,.,.,TGTGCCAGCTCACCACTCTTAAGGGGAATGAACACTGAAGCTTTCTTT,CASSPLLRGMNTEAFF
TRBJ2-7,TRBV14,.,.,TGTGCCAGCAGCCAAAATTGGTACGAGCAGTACTTC,CASSQNWYEQYF
TRBJ2-1,TRBV19,.,.,TGTGCCAGTAGTGGCTCAGCAAGGGCCTACAATGAGCAGTTCTTC,CASSGSARAYNEQFF
TRBJ1-2,TRBV11-2,.,.,TGTGCCAGCAGCTCAGGACGCCTCCCCTATGGCTACACCTTC,CASSSGRLPYGYTF
TRBJ2-7,TRBV5-4,.,.,TGTGCCAGCAGCTTGGGCCCTTTGCGCTACGAGCAGTACTTC,CASSLGPLRYEQYF
TRBJ1-6,TRBV27,.,.,TGTGCCAGCAGTTCGAGGTGGCAATCCTATAATTCACCCCTCCACTTT,CASSSRWQSYNSPLHF
TRBJ1-6,TRBV20-1,.,few,TGCAGTGCTAGAGATGGGCGGGGGCGGTCCCTCCACTTT,CSARDGRGRSLHF
TRBJ1-5,TRBV28,.,.,TGTGCCAGCAGTTTAGGCAGGGGTAAACAGCCCCAGCATTTT,CASSLGRGKQPQHF
TRBJ2-7,TRBV11-3,.,.,TGTGCCAGCAGCTTAGGGACGGAGGCCGGCTACGAGCAGTACTTC,CASSLGTEAGYEQYF
TRBJ1-1,TRBV20-1,TRBD1,.,TGCAGTGCTAGAGGGGGGGGACAGGGATTGAACACTGAAGCTTTCTTT,CSARGGGQGLNTEAFF
TRBJ1-2,TRBV6-1,.,.,TGTGCCAGCAACGCAGGAAAGAACTATGGCTACACCTTC,CASNAGKNYGYTF
TRBJ2-1,TRBV20-1,.,.,TGCAGTGCTAGATCCGATAGCGACGATGAGCAGTTCTTC,CSARSDSDDEQFF
TRBJ1-1,TRBV20-1,TRBD1,few,TGCAGTGCACCTCGGACAGGGTTGGCATGGAACACTGAAGCTTTCTTT,CSAPRTGLAWNTEAFF
TRBJ1-1,TRBV12-3/TRBV12-4,TRBD1,.,TGTGCCAGCAGTGGGACAGGGGGCTCGGTTACTGAAGCTTTCTTT,CASSGTGGSVTEAFF
TRBJ1-2,TRBV2,.,.,TGTGCCAGCAGTGGCGTTGGGGGGGTCTATGGCTACACCTTC,CASSGVGGVYGYTF
TRBJ2-3,TRBV12-3/TRBV12-4,.,.,TGTGCCAGCAGAGATACAGGCCGTGTCACAGATACGCAGTATTTT,CASRDTGRVTDTQYF
TRBJ1-1,TRBV20-1,.,few,TGCAGTGCTAAAATCCCATCGGGGGTGAACACTGAAGCTTTCTTT,CSAKIPSGVNTEAFF
TRBJ2-5,TRBV6-1,TRBD2,.,TGTGCCAGCAGGCTGGGACTAGCAAGAGAGACCCAGTACTTC,CASRLGLARETQYF
TRBJ2-5,TRBV5-1,TRBD1,once,TGCGCCAGCAGCAGCGGATCAACAGGGGGCCGGGAGACCCAGTACTTC,CASSSGSTGGRETQYF
TRBJ2-4,TRBV6-1,.,few,TGTGCCAGCAGGCATATGGACAGAAACATTCAGTACTTC,CASRHMDRNIQYF
TRBJ2-3,TRBV20-1,TRBD2,.,TGCAGTGCCCCCCCGGGGGGGCTCACAGATACGCAGTATTTT,CSAPPGGLTDTQYF
TRBJ1-5,TRBV15,.,.,TGTGCCACCAGCAGCGGTCGACAGACTTTATCTGTTAGCAATCAGCCCCAGCATTTT,CATSSGRQTLSVSNQPQHF
TRBJ1-1,TRBV2,TRBD1,few,TGTGCCAGCAGTGAAGGGACAGGGAGGAACACTGAAGCTTTCTTT,CASSEGTGRNTEAFF
TRBJ2-1,TRBV7-2,TRBD2,.,TGTGCCAGCAGGGGGGGAGGGCCACAGTTCTTC,CASRGGGPQFF
TRBJ1-3,TRBV6-5,.,once,TGTGCCAGCAGTTACTCACAGCTAAGCTCTGGAAACACCATATATTTT,CASSYSQLSSGNTIYF
TRBJ1-1,TRBV5-1,TRBD1,.,TGCGCCAGCAGCCCGACAGGGGCGGGCACTGAAGCTTTCTTT,CASSPTGAGTEAFF
TRBJ1-1,TRBV6-1,.,.,TGTGCCAGCAGTGATAGTCTGCAGGGTCTCACTGAAGCTTTCTTT,CASSDSLQGLTEAFF
TRBJ1-2,TRBV27,TRBD1,few,TGTGCCAGCAGTGCAACGAGGACAGGAAACTATGGCTACACCTTC,CASSATRTGNYGYTF
TRBJ2-7,TRBV14,TRBD1,few,TGTGCCAGCAGCCGGGACAGTGTCCTCCGGGAGCAGTACTTC,CASSRDSVLREQYF
TRBJ2-3,TRBV5-4,TRBD1,.,TGTGCCAGCAGGCGTCCGGGACAGGGTTTCACAGATACGCAGTATTTT,CASRRPGQGFTDTQYF
TRBJ2-7,TRBV11-2,TRBD2,.,TGTGCCAGCAGCTTAGGGTCGGCGGGAGCTCGGGACGAGCAGTACTTC,CASSLGSAGARDEQYF
TRBJ1-5,TRBV12-3/TRBV12-4,.,.,TGTGCCAGCAGTTTAGGTCTCAGCAATCAGCCCCAGCATTTT,CASSLGLSNQPQHF
TRBJ2-7,TRBV6-1,TRBD2,.,TGTGCCAGCAGCGGACTAGCGGGGACCTACGAGCAGTACTTC,CASSGLAGTYEQYF
TRBJ2-2,TRBV2,.,.,TGTGCCATAAGGAGGGGGCAAGGTACCGGGGAGCTGTTTTTT,CAIRRGQGTGELFF
TRBJ2-3,TRBV7-9,TRBD1,few,TGTGCCAGCAGCTTAGGCTACAGGGGTAGCACAGATACGCAGTATTTT,CASSLGYRGSTDTQYF